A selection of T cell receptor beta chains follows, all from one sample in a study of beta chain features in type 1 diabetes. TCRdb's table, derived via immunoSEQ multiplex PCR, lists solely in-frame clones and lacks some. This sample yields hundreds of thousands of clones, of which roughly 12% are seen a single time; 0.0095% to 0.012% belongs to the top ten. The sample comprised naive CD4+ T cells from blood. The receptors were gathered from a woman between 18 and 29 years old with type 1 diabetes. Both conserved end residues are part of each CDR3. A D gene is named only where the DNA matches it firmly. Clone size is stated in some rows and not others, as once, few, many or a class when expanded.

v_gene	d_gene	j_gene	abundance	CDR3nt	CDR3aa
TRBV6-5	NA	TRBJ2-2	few	TGTGCCAGCAGACCCCAGGGTGCCGGGGAGCTGTTTTTT	CASRPQGAGELFF
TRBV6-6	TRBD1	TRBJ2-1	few	TGTGCCAGCAGTACCGGGACAGGGGCCAGCAATGAGCAGTTCTTC	CASSTGTGASNEQFF
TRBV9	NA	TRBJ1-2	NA	TGTGCCAGCAGCGTAGAGGGGCATGGCTACACCTTC	CASSVEGHGYTF
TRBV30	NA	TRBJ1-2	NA	TGTGCCTGGAGTACCCGGGAGGGGCGGTGCACCTTC	CAWSTREGRCTF
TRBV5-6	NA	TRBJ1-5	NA	TGTGCCAGCAGCTTATATTACCGGGACTCCAATCAGCCCCAGCATTTT	CASSLYYRDSNQPQHF
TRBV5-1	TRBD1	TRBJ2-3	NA	TGCGCCAGCAGGGATGGGACAGTTAGCACAGATACGCAGTATTTT	CASRDGTVSTDTQYF
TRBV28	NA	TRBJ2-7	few	TGTGCCAGCAGTTCGCAGGGCCTTCTCTACGAGCAGTACTTC	CASSSQGLLYEQYF
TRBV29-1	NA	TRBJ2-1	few	TGCAGCGTTGTCTGGGGCTTTGAGCAGTTCTTC	CSVVWGFEQFF
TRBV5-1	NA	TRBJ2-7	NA	TGCGCCAGCAGCTTGGACGGCAGTAGGGGAGGCTACGAGCAGTACTTC	CASSLDGSRGGYEQYF
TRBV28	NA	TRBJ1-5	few	TGTGCCAGCAACTTACTCCCGGGAGGCAATCAGCCCCAGCATTTT	CASNLLPGGNQPQHF
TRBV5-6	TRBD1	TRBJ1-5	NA	TGTGCCAGCAGCCGGACAGGGTTTCAGCCCCAGCATTTT	CASSRTGFQPQHF
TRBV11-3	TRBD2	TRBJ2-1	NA	TGTGCCAGCAGCCCGGGACTAGCGGGATATGAGCAGTTCTTC	CASSPGLAGYEQFF
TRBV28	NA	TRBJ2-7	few	TGTGCCACCGGAACGGGGGGCCCGCCCTACGAGCAGTACTTC	CATGTGGPPYEQYF
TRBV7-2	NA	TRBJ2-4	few	TGTGCCAGCAGCTTTCAGGCTCTAGCCAAAAACATTCAGTACTTC	CASSFQALAKNIQYF
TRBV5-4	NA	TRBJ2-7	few	TGTGCCAGCAGCTTGGACGAGCTAGGCGAGCAGTACTTC	CASSLDELGEQYF
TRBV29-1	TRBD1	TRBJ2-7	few	TGCAGCGTGGAGACAGGGGGAGTCTACGAGCAGTACTTC	CSVETGGVYEQYF
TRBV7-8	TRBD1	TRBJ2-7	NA	TGTGCCAGCAGCTTAGAGGGGGCGACGACAGTCTACGAGCAGTACTTC	CASSLEGATTVYEQYF
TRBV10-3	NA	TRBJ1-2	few	TGTGCCACCGAACAGGGTGATGGCTACACCTTC	CATEQGDGYTF
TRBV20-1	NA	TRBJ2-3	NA	TGCAGCCTAATCCCAGATACGCAGTATTTT	CSLIPDTQYF
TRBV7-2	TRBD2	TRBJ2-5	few	TGTGCCAGCAGCCAGGGACTAGTTGGAGAGACCCAGTACTTC	CASSQGLVGETQYF
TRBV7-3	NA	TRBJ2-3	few	TGTGCCAGCAGCTTAATGGGCCCCGGGTCAGGGGATACGCAGTATTTT	CASSLMGPGSGDTQYF
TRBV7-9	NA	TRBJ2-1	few	TGTGCCAGCAGCTTAGCGGTAGATGAGCAGTTCTTC	CASSLAVDEQFF
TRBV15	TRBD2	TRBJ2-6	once	TGTGCCACCAGCCGCCCTTATCCGGGGGGTTCATCTGGGGCCAACGTCCTGACTTTC	CATSRPYPGGSSGANVLTF
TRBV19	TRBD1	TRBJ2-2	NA	TGTGCCAGTAGCAACGACAGGGGGAAATCCGGGGAGCTGTTTTTT	CASSNDRGKSGELFF
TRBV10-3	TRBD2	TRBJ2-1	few	TGTGCCATCACGGGGCTAGCGGGAGCCCTATACAATGAGCAGTTCTTC	CAITGLAGALYNEQFF
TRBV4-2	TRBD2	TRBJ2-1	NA	TGTGCCAGCAGCCCCTCAGCGGGAAGCTCCTACAATGAGCAGTTCTTC	CASSPSAGSSYNEQFF
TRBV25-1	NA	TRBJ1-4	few	TGTGCCAGCAGTGAAACACTACAGGTAGAAAAACTGTTTTTT	CASSETLQVEKLFF
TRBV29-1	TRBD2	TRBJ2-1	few	TGCAGCGTTGAATCCTCCGGTAGCGGGAGGCGAAATGAGCAGTTCTTC	CSVESSGSGRRNEQFF
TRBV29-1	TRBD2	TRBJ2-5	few	TGCAGCGTTGAAAAGTCTAGCGGGAGTTCGTCGGGAGAGACCCAGTACTTC	CSVEKSSGSSSGETQYF
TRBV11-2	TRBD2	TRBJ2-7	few	TGTGCCAGCAGCCCCCAAGGACTAGCAGCCGAGCAGTACTTC	CASSPQGLAAEQYF
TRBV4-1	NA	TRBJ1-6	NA	TGCGCCAGCAGCCAAGACAGCAGGCTGACCTATAATTCACCCCTCCACTTT	CASSQDSRLTYNSPLHF
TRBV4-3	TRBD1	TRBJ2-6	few	TGCGCCAGCAGCCCCGGGACAGGTCTCTCTGGGGCCAACGTCCTGACTTTC	CASSPGTGLSGANVLTF
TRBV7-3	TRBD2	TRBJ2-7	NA	TGTGCCAGCAGCTTACTAGCGGGTACCTCCCACGAGCAGTACTTC	CASSLLAGTSHEQYF
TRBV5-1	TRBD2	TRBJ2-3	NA	TGCGCCAGCAGCTTGCCTAGCGGGACCACAGATACGCAGTATTTT	CASSLPSGTTDTQYF
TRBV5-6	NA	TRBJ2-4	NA	TGTGCCAGCAGCTTGGACAGAATAAAAAACATTCAGTACTTC	CASSLDRIKNIQYF
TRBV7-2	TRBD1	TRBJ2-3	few	TGTGCCAGCAGAGGACAGGGCACAGATACGCAGTATTTT	CASRGQGTDTQYF
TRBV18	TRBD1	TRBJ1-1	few	TGTGCCAGCTCACCTTCTCAGGGGGGTGAAGCTTTCTTT	CASSPSQGGEAFF
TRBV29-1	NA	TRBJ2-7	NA	TGCAGCGTCCTGACAGCTTCGTCCGAGCAGTACTTC	CSVLTASSEQYF
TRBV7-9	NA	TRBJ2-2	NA	TGTGCCAGCAGACTACTAGCTGCGCGGGGGCTGACCGGGGAGCTGTTTTTT	CASRLLAARGLTGELFF
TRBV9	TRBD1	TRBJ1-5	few	TGTGCCAGCAGCGCACAGGGGAGCAATCAGCCCCAGCATTTT	CASSAQGSNQPQHF
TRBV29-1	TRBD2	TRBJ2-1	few	TGCAGCACCCTGGCCGGGACTAGCGTTCACAATGAGCAGTTCTTC	CSTLAGTSVHNEQFF
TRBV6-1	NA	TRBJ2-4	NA	TGTGCCAGCAGTGAATTCCAGGGTACCGTGGCAGTCTTC	CASSEFQGTVAVF
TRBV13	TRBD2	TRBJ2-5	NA	TGTGCCAGCAGTTCTCCCTATAGCGGGAGGGACGTGACCCAGTACTTC	CASSSPYSGRDVTQYF
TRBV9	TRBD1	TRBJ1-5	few	TGTGCCAGCAGCGTTGGGACAGATCGGCAGCCCCAGCATTTT	CASSVGTDRQPQHF
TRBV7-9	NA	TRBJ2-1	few	TGTGCCAGCAGGTCCCTCAATGAGCAGTTCTTC	CASRSLNEQFF
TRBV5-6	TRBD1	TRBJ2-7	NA	TGTGCCAGCAGCTTCGGGACAGACCTGAGCTCCTACGAGCAGTACTTC	CASSFGTDLSSYEQYF
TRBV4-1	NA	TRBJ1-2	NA	TGCGCCAGCAGCCAAGAAGCGGCTGGCTACACCTTC	CASSQEAAGYTF
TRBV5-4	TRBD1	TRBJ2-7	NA	TGTGCCAGCAGCGCAGGACAGGGGGTAGACGAGCAGTACTTC	CASSAGQGVDEQYF
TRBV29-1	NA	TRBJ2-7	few	TGCAGCGTAGTCGGGACAATCTACGAGCAGTACTTC	CSVVGTIYEQYF
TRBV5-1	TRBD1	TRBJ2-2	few	TGCGCCAGCAGCCGGTCCCGGGACAGGGAAGAGGAGCTGTTTTTT	CASSRSRDREEELFF
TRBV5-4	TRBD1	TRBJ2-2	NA	TGTGCCAGCAGCTTGGATACAGGGGGGATTTCGGAGCTGTTTTTT	CASSLDTGGISELFF
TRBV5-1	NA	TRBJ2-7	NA	TGCGCCAGCAGCGCCCGGACAGCCTCCTACGAGCAGTACTTC	CASSARTASYEQYF
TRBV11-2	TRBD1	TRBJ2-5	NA	TGTGCCAGCAGCGAGTGGACAGGACTTTTCGAGACCCAGTACTTC	CASSEWTGLFETQYF
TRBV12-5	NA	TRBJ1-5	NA	TGTGCTAGTGGTTTGGTACTCGGTAGGGTTGGGACACTGAATCAGCCCCAGCATTTT	CASGLVLGRVGTLNQPQHF
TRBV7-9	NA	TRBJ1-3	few	TGTGCCAGCAGCGAAAGGACAGGAAACACCATATATTTT	CASSERTGNTIYF
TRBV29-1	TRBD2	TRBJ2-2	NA	TGCAGCGTTGGCCCCGGGAGGGCGGTGGGGGAGCTGTTTTTT	CSVGPGRAVGELFF
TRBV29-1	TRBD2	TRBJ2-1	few	TGCAGCGTTGATTTATTAGCGGGAGGCGTCGGTGAGCAGTTCTTC	CSVDLLAGGVGEQFF
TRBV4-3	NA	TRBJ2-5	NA	TGCGCCAGCAGCCAAGATCCGACAGTACAAGAGACCCAGTACTTC	CASSQDPTVQETQYF
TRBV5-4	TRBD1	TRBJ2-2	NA	TGTGCCAGCAGCTTTCGGGACAGGGCCAACGGGGAGCTGTTTTTT	CASSFRDRANGELFF